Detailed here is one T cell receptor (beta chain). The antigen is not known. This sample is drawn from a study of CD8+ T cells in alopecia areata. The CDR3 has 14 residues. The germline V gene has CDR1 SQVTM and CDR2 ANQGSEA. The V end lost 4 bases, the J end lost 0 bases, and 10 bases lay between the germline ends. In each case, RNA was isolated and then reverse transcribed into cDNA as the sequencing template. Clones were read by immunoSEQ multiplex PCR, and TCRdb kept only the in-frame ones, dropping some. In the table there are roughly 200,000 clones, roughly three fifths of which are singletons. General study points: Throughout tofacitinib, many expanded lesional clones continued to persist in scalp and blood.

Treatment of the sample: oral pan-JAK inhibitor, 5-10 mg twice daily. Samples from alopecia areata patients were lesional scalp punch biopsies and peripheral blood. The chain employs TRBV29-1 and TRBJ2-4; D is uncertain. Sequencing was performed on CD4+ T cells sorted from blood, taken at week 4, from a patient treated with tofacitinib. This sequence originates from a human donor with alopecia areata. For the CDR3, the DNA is TGCAGCGTTGCCCCCAAACTAGCCAAAAACATTCAGTACTTC. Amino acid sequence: CSVAPKLAKNIQYF.